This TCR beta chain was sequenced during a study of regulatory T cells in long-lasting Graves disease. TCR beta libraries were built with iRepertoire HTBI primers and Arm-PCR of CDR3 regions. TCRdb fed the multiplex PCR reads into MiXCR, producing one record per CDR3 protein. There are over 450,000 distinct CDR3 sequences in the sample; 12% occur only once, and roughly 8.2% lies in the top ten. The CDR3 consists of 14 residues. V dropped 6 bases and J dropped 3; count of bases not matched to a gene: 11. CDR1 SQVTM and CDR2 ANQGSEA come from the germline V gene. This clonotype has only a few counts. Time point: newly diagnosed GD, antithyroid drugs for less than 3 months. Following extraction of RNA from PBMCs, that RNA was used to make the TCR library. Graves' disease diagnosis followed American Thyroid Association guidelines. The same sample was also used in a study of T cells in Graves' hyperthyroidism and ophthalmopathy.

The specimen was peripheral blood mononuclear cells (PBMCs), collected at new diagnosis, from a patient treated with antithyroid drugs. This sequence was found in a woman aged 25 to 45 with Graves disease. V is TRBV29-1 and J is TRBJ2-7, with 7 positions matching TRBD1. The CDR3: CSVRRNQGVYEQYF. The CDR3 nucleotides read TGCAGCGTCCGACGGAACCAGGGGGTCTACGAGCAGTACTTC.